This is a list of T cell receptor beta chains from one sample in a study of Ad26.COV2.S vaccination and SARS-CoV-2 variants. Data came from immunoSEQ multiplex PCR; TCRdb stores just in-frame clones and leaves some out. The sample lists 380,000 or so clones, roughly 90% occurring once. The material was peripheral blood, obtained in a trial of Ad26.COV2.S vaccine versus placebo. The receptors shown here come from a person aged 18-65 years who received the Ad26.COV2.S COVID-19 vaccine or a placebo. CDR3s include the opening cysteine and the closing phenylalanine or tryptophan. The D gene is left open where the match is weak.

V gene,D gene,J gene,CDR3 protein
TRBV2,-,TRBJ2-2,CASRDGLPKAGELFF
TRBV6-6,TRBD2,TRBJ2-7,CASSYSSGGAYEQYF
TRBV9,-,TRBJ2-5,CASSVGRGQETQYF
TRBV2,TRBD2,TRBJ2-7,CASSGNGRSYEQYF
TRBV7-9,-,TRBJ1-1,CASSPVNRENTEAFF
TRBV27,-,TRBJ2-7,CASSPAGSHYEQYF
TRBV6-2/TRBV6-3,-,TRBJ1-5,CASSLSNQPQHF
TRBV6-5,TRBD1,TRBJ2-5,CASSYSSRGQQETQYF
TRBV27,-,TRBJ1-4,CASSSPIGEKLFF
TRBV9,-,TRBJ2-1,CASSVGGLADNEQFF
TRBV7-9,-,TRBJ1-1,CASSLGPQGIINTEAFF
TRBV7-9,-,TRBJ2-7,CASEVQGSYEQYF
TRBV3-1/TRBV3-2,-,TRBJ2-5,CASSRNRWQETQYF
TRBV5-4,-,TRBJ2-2,CASSLGARGNTGELFF
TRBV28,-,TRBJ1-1,CASSPTGSRNTEAFF
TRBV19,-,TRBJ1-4,CASKYLGQNEKLFF
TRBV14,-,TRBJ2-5,CASSPLGLSETQYF
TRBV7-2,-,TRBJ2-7,CASSSLYGSSYEQYF
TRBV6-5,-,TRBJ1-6,CASSSGGMNNSPLHF
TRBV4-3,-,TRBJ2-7,CASSQGKGGGWNEQYF
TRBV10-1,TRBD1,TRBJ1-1,CASSGQGRTEAFF
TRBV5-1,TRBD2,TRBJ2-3,CASSFISGIGTDTQYF
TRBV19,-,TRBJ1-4,CASSPVGAHELFF
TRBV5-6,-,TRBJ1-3,CASDPRQGTRNTIYF
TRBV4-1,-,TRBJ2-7,CASSQRVHSSYEQYF
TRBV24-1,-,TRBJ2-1,CATSEGDSRSHNEQFF
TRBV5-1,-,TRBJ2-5,CASSLGGEETQYF
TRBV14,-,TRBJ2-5,CASSQETLEPPGTQYF
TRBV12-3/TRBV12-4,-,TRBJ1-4,CASSLWMEKLFF
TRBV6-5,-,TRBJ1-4,CASSIRTYEKLFF
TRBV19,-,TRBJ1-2,CASSMAQGSYGYTF
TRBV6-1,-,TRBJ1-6,CASSEPASSYNSPLHF
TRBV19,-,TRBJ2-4,CATRGGSSNIQYF
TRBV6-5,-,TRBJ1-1,CASREGMVNTEAFF
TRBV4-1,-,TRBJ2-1,CASSRGGVEQFF